This T cell receptor beta chain is from a study of cytomegalovirus exposure and HLA in healthy donors. In regard to this clone: Its antigen remains unidentified.

Study-level points and caveats: For presence/absence analyses, sequencing depth was assumed to be roughly uniform across donors. The majority of TCR sequences were rare, yet some public TCRs appeared in many donors.

PCR used 60 Vbeta primers and 13 Jbeta primers. Assay used: immunoSEQ multiplex PCR; TCRdb lists only in-frame clones, some missing. The sample includes approximately 100,000 clones, 78% of them seen just once. This receptor was identified in a woman aged 40 to 49 in good health and CMV-seropositive. Sample: PBMCs.

DNA of the CDR3: TGTGCCATCAGTCCCAACTGGGGGGAAGAGACCCAGTACTTC. As protein: CAISPNWGEETQYF. V and J are TRBV10-3 and TRBJ2-5; weak D call: TRBD2 (6 bases). This CDR3 comprises 14 residues. V lost 5 bases and J 3 bases, leaving 13 bases between the germline ends. Germline V gene sequence: CDR1 ENHRY, CDR2 SYGVKD.